The present TCR beta chain was sequenced within a study of cytomegalovirus exposure and HLA in healthy donors. Across the study: Among roughly 190 million T cells, an earlier analysis found about 100 million unique TCR beta sequences. Study-wide points: In a later analysis, at a false discovery rate of 0.05, 15,000 to 20,000 TCR beta sequences were associated with HLA alleles.

Those who donated were healthy bone marrow donors. PCR used 60 Vbeta primers and 13 Jbeta primers. Generated by immunoSEQ multiplex PCR, the TCRdb table keeps only in-frame clones and is missing some. This repertoire shows more than 150,000 clones, more than 65% found once; its top ten account for under 1.5%. Losses at the gene ends were 0 bases for V and 3 bases for J; bases not matched to a gene: 5. Per germline, CDR1 SGHAT and CDR2 FQNNGV. This CDR3 contains 15 residues. Of note for this clone: The antigen is not known.

The sample was PBMCs. The TCR comes from a girl under 10 years old in good health and CMV-seropositive. The chain uses TRBV11-2 and TRBJ2-7; 7 bases agree with TRBD1. CDR3 sequence (DNA): TGTGCCAGCAGCTTAGAGAGGACAGGTTTCTACGAGCAGTACTTC. It translates to CASSLERTGFYEQYF.